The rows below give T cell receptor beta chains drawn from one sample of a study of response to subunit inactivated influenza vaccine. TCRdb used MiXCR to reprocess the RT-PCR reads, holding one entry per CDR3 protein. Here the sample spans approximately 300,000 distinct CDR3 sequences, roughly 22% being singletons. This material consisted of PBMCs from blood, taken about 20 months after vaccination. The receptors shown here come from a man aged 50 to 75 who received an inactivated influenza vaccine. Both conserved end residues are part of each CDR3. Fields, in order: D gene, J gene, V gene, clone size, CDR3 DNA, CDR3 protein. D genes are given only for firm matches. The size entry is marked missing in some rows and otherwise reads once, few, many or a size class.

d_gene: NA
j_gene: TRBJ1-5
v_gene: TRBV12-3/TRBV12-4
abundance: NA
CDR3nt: TGTGCCAGCAGTCCCCCGGGGGTGTCAGATCAGCCCCAGCATTTT
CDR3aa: CASSPPGVSDQPQHF

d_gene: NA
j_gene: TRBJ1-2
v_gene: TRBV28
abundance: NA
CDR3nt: TGTGCCAGCAGTTTGCCGGGACGGCCTACAAAAAACAACTATGGCTACACCTTC
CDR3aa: CASSLPGRPTKNNYGYTF

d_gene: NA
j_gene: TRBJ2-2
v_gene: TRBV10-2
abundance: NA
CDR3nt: TGCGCCAGCAGTGAGTCGGGACCGACCGGGGAGCTGTTTTTT
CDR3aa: CASSESGPTGELFF

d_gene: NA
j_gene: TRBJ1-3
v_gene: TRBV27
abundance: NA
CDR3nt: TGTGCCAGCCGCCTCCAAGGAAACACCATATATTTT
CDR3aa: CASRLQGNTIYF

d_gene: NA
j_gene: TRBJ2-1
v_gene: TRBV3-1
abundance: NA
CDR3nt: TGTGCCAGCCGGTCGAGGGTAGCGGAGTGGGTAAGCTCCTACAATGAGCAGTTCTTC
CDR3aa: CASRSRVAEWVSSYNEQFF

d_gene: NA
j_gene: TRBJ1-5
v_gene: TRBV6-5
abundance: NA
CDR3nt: TGTGCCAGCAGTTACGACGGGGGGGATCTTAATCAGCCCCAGCATTTT
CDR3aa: CASSYDGGDLNQPQHF

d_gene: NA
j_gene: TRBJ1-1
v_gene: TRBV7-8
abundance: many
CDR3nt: TGTGCCAGCAGCTCGGCAATCCTGAACACTGAAGCTTTCTTT
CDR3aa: CASSSAILNTEAFF

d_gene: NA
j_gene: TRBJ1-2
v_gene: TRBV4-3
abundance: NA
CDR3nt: TGCGCCAGCAGGGGCCCCATGGGAGATGGCTACACCTTC
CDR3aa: CASRGPMGDGYTF

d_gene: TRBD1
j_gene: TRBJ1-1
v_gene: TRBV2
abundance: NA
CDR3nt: TGTGCCAGCTGGGGGACAGGGGAGGCCACTGAAGCTTTCTTT
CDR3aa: CASWGTGEATEAFF

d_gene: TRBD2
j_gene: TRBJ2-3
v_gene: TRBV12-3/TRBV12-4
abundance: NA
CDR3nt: TGTGCCAGCAGCCGAGGACTAGGCCTTGGGGCAGATACGCAGTATTTT
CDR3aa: CASSRGLGLGADTQYF

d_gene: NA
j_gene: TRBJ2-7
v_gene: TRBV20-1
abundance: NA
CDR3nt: TGCAGTGCTAGAGGGGCGGCAGCCTACGAGCAGTACTTC
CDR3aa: CSARGAAAYEQYF

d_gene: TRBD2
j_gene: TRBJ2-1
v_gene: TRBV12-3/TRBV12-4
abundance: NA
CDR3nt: TGTGCCAGCAGTCCCAGGGCGGGAGGGGCCAATGAGCAGTTCTTC
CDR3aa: CASSPRAGGANEQFF

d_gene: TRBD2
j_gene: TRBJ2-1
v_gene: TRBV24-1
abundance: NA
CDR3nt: TGTGCCACCAGCATAGCGGGAGGTAATTACAATGAGCAGTTCTTC
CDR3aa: CATSIAGGNYNEQFF

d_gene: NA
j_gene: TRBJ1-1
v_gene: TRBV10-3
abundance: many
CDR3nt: TGTGCCATCAGCCCTCATGGGGGGCCAATGAACACTGAAGCTTTCTTT
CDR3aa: CAISPHGGPMNTEAFF

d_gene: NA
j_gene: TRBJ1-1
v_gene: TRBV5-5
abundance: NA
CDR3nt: TGTGCCAGCAGCTTGGGCCGCTTTTTCACTGAAGCTTTCTTT
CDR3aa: CASSLGRFFTEAFF

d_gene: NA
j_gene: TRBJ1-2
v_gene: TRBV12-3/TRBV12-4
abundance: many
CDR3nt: TGTGCCAGCAGTTTGATGGGGAGTAATAATGGCTACACCTTC
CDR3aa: CASSLMGSNNGYTF

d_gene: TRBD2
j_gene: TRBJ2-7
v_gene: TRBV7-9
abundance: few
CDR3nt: TGTGCCAGCAGCTATAGCGGGAGCTCTAGCTTCGAGCAGTACTTC
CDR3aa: CASSYSGSSSFEQYF

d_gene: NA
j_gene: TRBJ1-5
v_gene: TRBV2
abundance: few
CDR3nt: TGTGCCAGCATCCCCCCTGGGCAGGGAAGCAATCAGCCCCAGCATTTT
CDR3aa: CASIPPGQGSNQPQHF

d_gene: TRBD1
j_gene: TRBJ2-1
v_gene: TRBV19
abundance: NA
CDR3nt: TGTGCCAGTAGTGTACGGGACAGTTCCTACAATGAGCAGTTCTTC
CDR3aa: CASSVRDSSYNEQFF

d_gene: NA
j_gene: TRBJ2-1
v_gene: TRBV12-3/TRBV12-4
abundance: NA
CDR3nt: TGTGCCAGCAGTTTAGTGTCTGAGCAGTTCTTC
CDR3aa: CASSLVSEQFF

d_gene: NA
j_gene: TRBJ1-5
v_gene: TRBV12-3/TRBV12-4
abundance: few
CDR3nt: TGTGCCAGCAGTTCCCAGGTCAATCAGCCCCAGCATTTT
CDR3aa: CASSSQVNQPQHF

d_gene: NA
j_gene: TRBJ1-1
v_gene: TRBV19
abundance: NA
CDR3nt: TGTGCCAGTAGTATCAGTCGGTATTTTGGCGCTGAAGCTTTCTTT
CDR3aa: CASSISRYFGAEAFF

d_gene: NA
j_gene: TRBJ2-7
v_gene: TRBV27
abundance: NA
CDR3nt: TGTGCCAGCAGTTTATGGCCCTCAGGTTCCTACGAGCAGTACTTC
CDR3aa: CASSLWPSGSYEQYF

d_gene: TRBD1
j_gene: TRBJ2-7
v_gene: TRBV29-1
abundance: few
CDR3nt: TGCAGCGTTGGAGGGGGCCACGAGCAGTACTTC
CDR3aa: CSVGGGHEQYF

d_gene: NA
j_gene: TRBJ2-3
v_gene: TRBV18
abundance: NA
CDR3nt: TGTGCCAGCTCACCAAGGGCCACGAAAGGCACAGATACGCAGTATTTT
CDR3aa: CASSPRATKGTDTQYF

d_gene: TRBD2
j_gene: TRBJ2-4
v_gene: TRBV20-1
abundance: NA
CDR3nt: TGCAGTGCAGGGGGACTAGCGGAAAACATTCAGTACTTC
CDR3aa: CSAGGLAENIQYF

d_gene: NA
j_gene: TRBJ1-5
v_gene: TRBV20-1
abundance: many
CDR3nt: TGCAGTGCTACCATGGGGCCGCCGAATCAGCCCCAGCATTTT
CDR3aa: CSATMGPPNQPQHF

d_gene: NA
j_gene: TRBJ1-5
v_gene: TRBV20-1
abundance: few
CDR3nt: TGCAGTGCTATTAGGACATTTCGCAATCAGCCCCAGCATTTT
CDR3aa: CSAIRTFRNQPQHF

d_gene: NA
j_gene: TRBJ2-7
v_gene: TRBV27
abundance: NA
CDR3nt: TGTGCCAGCAGCTCCTGGCAGGAATCCCTCGAGCAGTACTTC
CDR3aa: CASSSWQESLEQYF

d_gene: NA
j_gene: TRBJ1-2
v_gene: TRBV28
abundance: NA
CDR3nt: TGTGCCAGCAGTTCCCCCTTTTTGGGGCACTATGGCTACACCTTC
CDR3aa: CASSSPFLGHYGYTF

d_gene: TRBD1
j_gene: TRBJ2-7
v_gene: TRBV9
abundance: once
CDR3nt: TGTGCCAGCAGCGTAGAACCGACAGGGCCCGCTTTGAACGAGCAGTACTTC
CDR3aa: CASSVEPTGPALNEQYF

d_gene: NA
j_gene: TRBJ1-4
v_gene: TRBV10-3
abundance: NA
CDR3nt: TGTGCCATCAGCCCGGGACTGAATAATGAAAAACTGTTTTTT
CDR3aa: CAISPGLNNEKLFF

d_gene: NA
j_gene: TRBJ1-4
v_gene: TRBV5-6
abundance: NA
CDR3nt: TGTGCCAGCAGCTGGCAGGCACCAAATGAAAAACTGTTTTTT
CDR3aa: CASSWQAPNEKLFF

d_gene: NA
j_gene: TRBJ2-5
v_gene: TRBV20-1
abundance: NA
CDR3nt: TGCAGTGCTATGCTAGGGAGCCAAGAGACCCAGTACTTC
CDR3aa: CSAMLGSQETQYF

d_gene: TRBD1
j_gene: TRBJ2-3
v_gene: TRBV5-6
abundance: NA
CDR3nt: TGTGCCAGCAGCTTTATTTCCGGTACAGGGGTTTTAGATACGCAGTATTTT
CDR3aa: CASSFISGTGVLDTQYF

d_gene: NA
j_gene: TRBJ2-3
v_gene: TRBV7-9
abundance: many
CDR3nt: TGTGCCAGCAGGATTGACTCCCCATGGATGCATTTT
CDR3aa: CASRIDSPWMHF

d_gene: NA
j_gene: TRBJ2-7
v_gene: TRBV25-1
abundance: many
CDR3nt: TGTGCCAGCAGGGATGAAAGTGGAGTCTCCTACGAGCAGTACTTC
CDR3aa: CASRDESGVSYEQYF

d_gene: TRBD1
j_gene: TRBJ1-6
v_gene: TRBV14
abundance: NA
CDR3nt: TGTGCCAGCAGCCCACGGACAGGACCGCGCTCACCCCTCCACTTT
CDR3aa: CASSPRTGPRSPLHF

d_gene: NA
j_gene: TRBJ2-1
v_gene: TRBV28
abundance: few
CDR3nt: TGTGCCAGCTTGGGGAATGAGCAGTTCTTC
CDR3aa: CASLGNEQFF

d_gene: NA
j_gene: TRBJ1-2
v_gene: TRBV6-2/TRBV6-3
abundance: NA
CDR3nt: TGTGCCACTCGACGGCAGAGAGGCTATGGCTACACCTTC
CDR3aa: CATRRQRGYGYTF

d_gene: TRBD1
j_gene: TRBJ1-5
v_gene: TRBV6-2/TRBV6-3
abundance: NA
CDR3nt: TGTGCCAGCAGTTACCCCTCAACAGGGGGCCTTCAGCCCCAGCATTTT
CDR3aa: CASSYPSTGGLQPQHF

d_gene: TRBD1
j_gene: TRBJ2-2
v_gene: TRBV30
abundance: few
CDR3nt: TGTGCCTCACAGGGGACCGGGGAGCTGTTTTTT
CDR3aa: CASQGTGELFF

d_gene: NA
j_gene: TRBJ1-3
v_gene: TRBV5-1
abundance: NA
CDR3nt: TGCGCCAGCAGCTTGGGAGCAGACCCCTCTGGAAACACCATATATTTT
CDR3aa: CASSLGADPSGNTIYF

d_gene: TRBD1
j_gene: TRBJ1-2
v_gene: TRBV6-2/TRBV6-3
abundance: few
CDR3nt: TGTGCCAGCAGGGGACAGACGCAGGGCTACACCTTC
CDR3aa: CASRGQTQGYTF

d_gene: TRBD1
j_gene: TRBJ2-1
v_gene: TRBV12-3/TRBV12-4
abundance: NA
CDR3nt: TGTGCCAGCAGAAGACAGGGGGTCCACAATGAGCAGTTCTTC
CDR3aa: CASRRQGVHNEQFF

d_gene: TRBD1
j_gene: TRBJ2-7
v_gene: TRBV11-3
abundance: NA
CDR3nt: TGTGCCAGCAGCCAGGGACAGGGTAGAACCTACGAGCAGTACTTC
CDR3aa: CASSQGQGRTYEQYF

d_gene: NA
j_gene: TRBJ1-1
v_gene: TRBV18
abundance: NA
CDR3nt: TGTGCCAGCTCACCTCCTATGCGCACTGAAGCTTTCTTT
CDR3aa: CASSPPMRTEAFF

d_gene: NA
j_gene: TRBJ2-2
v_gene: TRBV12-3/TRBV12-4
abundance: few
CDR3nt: TGTGCCAGCAAGGACCCTAGGGCGAACACCGGGGAGCTGTTTTTT
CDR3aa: CASKDPRANTGELFF

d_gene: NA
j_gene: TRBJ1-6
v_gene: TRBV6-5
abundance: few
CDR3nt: TGTGCCAGCAGTTACGGGTCGTGGGACGGCTATAATTCACCCCTCCACTTT
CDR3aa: CASSYGSWDGYNSPLHF

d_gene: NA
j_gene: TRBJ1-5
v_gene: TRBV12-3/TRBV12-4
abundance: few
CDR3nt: TGTGCCAGCAGCCGGGGTGGGGGACGCAATCAGCCCCAGCATTTT
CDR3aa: CASSRGGGRNQPQHF

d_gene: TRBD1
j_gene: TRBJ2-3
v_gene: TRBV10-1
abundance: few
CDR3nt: TGCGCCAGCCAGGGGGCATTCACAGATACGCAGTATTTT
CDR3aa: CASQGAFTDTQYF

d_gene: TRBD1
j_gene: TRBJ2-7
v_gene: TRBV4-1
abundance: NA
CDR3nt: TGCGCCAGCAGCCAAGATACCGGGACAGGGGTTTCCGAGCAGTACTTC
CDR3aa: CASSQDTGTGVSEQYF

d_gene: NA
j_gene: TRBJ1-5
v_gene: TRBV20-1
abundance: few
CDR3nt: TGCAGTGCTAGAGACACCTTGTCGCAGCCCCAGCATTTT
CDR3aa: CSARDTLSQPQHF

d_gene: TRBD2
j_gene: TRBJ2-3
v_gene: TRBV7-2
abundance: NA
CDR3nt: TGTGCCAGCAGTATCCGGACTAGCCCGGAAGATACGCAGTATTTT
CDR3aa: CASSIRTSPEDTQYF

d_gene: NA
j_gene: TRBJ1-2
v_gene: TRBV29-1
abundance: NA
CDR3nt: TGCAGTGGCGGGGGCAGCTATGGCTACACCTTC
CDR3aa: CSGGGSYGYTF